This T cell receptor beta chain originates from a study of radiation and T cells in renal cell carcinoma. This clone was detected only a few times. CDR1 LNHDA and CDR2 SQIVND come from the germline V gene (reference sequence). Trimming took 3 bases from V and 4 from J; bases not matched to a gene: 13. The CDR3 runs 17 residues. This sample's time point: baseline pretreatment blood. Treatment noted: 15 Gy SBRT to primary tumor, nephrectomy 4 weeks later. The patient's renal cell carcinoma had clear cell pathology. Produced via immunoSEQ multiplex PCR; TCRdb's table is partial and in-frame only. The sample lists more than 140,000 clones, 83% occurring once.

The genes are TRBV19 and TRBJ1-1, with 8 bases identical to TRBD1. The starting material was blood, obtained from a patient whose treatment included radiotherapy and nephrectomy. This receptor was taken from a woman in her 50s with renal cell carcinoma. CDR3 sequence reads: CASSIGPGGALSTEAFF. CDR3 sequence (DNA): TGTGCCAGTAGTATTGGGCCAGGGGGCGCCTTGAGCACTGAAGCTTTCTTT.